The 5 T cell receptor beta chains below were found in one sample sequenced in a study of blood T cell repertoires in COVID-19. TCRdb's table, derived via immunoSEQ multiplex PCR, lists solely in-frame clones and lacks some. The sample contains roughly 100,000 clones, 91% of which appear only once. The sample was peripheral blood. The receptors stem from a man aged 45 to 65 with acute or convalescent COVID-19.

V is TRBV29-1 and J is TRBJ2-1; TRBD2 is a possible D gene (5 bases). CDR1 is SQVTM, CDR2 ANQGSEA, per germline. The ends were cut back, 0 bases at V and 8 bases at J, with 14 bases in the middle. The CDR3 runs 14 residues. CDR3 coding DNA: TGCAGCGTTGAAGATCGGGCAGGTAGCGATGAGCAGTTCTTC. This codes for CSVEDRAGSDEQFF.

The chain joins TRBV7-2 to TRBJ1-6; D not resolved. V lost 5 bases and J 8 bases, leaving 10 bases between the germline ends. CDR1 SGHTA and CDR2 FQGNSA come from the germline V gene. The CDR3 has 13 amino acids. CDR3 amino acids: CASSIGPYSPLHF. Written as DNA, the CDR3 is TGTGCCAGCAGCATTGGGCCTTATTCACCCCTCCACTTT.

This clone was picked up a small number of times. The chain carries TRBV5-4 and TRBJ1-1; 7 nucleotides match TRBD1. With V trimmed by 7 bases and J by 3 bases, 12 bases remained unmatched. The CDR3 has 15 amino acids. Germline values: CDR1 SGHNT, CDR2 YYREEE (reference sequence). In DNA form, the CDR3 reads TGTGCCAGCGGGCAGCTTGGACAGGAATACACTGAAGCTTTCTTT. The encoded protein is CASGQLGQEYTEAFF.

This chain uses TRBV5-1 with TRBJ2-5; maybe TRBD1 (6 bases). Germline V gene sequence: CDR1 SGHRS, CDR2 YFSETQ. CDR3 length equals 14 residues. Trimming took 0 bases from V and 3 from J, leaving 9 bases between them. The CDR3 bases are TGCGCCAGCAGCTTGGCGGGGACAAAAGAGACCCAGTACTTC. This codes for CASSLAGTKETQYF.

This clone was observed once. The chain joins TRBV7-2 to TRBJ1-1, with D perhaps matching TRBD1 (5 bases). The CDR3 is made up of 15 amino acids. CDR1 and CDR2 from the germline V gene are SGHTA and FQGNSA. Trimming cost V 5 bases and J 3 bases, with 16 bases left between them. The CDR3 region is CASSPWGGEDTEAFF. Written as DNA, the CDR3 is TGTGCCAGCAGCCCGTGGGGGGGGGAGGACACTGAAGCTTTCTTT. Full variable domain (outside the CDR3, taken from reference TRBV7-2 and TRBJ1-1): GAGVSQSPSNKVTEKGKDVELRCDPISGHTALYWYRQSLGQGLEFLIYFQGNSAPDKSGLPSDRFSAERTGGSVSTLTIQRTQQEDSAVYLCASSPWGGEDTEAFFGQGTRLTVV.